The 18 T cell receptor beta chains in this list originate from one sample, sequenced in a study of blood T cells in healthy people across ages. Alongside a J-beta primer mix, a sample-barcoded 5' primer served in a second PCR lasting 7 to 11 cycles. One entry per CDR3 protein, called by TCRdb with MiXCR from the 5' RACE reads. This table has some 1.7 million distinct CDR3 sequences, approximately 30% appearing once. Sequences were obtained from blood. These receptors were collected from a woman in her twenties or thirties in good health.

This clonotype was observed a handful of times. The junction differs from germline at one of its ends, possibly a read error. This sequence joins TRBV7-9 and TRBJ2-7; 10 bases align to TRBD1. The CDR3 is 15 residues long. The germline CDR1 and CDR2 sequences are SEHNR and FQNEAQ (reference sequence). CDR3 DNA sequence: TGTGCCAACAGCTTAGGACAGGGGGATTCCTACGAGCAGTACTTC. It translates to CANSLGQGDSYEQYF.

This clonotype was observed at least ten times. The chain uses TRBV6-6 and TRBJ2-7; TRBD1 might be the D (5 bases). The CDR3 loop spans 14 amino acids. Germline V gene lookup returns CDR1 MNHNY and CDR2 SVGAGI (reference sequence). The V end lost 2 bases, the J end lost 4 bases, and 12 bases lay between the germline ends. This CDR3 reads CASSYGQGGYEQYF. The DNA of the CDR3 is TGTGCCAGCAGTTACGGGCAGGGTGGTTACGAGCAGTACTTC.

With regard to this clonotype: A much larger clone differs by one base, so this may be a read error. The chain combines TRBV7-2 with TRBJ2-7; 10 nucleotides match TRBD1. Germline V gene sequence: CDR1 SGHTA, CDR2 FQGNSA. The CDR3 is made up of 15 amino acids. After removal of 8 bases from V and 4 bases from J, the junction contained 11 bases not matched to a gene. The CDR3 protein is CASGPEWDRGYEQYF. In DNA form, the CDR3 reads TGTGCCAGCGGTCCAGAGTGGGACAGGGGTTACGAGCAGTACTTC.

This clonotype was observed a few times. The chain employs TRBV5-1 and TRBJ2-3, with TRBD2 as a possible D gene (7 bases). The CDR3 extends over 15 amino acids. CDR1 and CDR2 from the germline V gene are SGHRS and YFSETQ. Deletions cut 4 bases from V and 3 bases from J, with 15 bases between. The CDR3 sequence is CASSPPGGQTDTQYF. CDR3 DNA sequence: TGCGCCAGCAGCCCCCCGGGGGGACAAACAGATACGCAGTATTTT.

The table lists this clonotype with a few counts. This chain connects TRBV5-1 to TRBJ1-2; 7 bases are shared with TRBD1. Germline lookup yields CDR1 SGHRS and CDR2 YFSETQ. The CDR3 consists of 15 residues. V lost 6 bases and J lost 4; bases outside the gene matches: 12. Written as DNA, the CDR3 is TGCGCCAGCACACAAGGGGAAGGGGGCAGCTATGGCTACACCTTC. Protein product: CASTQGEGGSYGYTF.

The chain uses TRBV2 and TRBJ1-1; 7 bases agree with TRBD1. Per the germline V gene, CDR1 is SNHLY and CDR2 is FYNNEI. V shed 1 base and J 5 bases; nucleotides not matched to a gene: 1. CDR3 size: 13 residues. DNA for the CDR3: TGTGCCAGCAGTGAAGAGACAGGGACTGAAGCTTTCTTT. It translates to CASSEETGTEAFF.

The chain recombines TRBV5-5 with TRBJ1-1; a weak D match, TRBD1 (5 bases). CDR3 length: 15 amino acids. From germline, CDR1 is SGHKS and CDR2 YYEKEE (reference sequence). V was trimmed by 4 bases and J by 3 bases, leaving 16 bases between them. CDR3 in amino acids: CASSLGAGWDTEAFF. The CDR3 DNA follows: TGTGCCAGCAGCCTCGGGGCGGGGTGGGACACTGAAGCTTTCTTT.

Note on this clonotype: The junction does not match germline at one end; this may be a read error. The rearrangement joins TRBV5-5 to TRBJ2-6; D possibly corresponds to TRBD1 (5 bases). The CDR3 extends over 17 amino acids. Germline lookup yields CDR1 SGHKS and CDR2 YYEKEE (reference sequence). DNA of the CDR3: TGTGCCGGCAGCTTGCCGGTAACAGGCGCTGGGGCCAACGTCCTGACTTTC. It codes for CAGSLPVTGAGANVLTF.

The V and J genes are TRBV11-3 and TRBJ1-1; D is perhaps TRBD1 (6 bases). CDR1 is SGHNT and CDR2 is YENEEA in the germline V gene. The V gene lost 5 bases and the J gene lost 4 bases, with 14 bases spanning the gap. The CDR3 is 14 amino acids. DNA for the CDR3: TGTGCCAGCAGCACCGGACAGCTTTCCACTGAAGCTTTCTTT. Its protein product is CASSTGQLSTEAFF.

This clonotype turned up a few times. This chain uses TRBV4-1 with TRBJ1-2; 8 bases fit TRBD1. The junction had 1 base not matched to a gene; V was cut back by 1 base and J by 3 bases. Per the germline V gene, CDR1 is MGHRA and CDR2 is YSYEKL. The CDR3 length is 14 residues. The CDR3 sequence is CASSQATGDYGYTF. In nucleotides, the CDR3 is TGCGCCAGCAGCCAAGCGACAGGGGACTATGGCTACACCTTC.

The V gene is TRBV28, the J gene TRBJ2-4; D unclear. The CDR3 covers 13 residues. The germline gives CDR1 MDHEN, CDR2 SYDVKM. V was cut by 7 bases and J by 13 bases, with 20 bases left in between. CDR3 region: CASMQAVDNEQYF. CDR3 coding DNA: TGTGCCAGCATGCAAGCCGTAGACAATGAGCAGTACTTC.

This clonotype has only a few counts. This chain's CDR3 is CASSLHTGRGQDTQYF. Written as DNA, the CDR3 is TGCGCCAGCAGCTTGCATACCGGTAGGGGGCAAGATACGCAGTATTTT. The rearrangement links TRBV5-1 to TRBJ2-3, with TRBD1 matching 7 bases. Germline V lookup: CDR1 SGHRS, CDR2 YFSETQ. Trimming took 1 base from V and 5 from J; bases not matched to a gene: 10. There are 16 residues in the CDR3.

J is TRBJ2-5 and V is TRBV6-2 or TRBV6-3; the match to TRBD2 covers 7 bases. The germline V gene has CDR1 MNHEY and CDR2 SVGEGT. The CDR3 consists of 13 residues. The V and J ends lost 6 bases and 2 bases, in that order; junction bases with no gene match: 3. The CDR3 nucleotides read TGTGCCAGCAGCGCACTAGCGCAAGAGACCCAGTACTTC. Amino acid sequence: CASSALAQETQYF.

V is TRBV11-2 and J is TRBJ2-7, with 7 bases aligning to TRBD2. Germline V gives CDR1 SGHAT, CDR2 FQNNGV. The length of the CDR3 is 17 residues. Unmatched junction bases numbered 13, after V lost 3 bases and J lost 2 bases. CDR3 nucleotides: TGTGCCAGCAGCTTTTGGTCCGGGAGGAGGTGGACCTACGAGCAGTACTTC. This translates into CASSFWSGRRWTYEQYF.

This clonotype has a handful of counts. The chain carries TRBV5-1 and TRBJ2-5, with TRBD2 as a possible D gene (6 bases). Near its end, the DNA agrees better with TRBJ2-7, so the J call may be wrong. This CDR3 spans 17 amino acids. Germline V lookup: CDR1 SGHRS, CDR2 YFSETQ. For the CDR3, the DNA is TGCGCCAGCAGCACGACTGACTACCGGGACGGGGGCTACGAGCAGTACTTC. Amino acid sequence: CASSTTDYRDGGYEQYF.

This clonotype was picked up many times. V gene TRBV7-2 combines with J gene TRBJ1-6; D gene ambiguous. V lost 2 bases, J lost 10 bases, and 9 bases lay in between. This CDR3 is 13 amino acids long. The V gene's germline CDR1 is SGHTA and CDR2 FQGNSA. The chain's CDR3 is CASSLQEQSPLHF. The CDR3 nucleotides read TGTGCCAGCAGCTTACAGGAGCAGTCACCCCTCCACTTT.

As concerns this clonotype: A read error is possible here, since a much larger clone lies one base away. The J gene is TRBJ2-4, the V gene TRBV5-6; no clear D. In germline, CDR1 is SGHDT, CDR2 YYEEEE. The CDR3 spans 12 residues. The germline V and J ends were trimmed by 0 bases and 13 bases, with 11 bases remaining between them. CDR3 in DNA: TGTGCCAGCAGCTTGGTGATGGATGAGCAGTACTTC. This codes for CASSLVMDEQYF.

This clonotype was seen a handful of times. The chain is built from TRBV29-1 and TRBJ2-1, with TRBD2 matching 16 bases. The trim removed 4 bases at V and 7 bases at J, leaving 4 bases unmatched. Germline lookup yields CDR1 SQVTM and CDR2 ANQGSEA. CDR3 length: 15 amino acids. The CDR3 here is CSVGGTSGGVNEQFF. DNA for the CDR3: TGCAGCGTTGGTGGGACTAGCGGGGGGGTAAATGAGCAGTTCTTC.